The clone carrying this T cell receptor beta chain was counted at least ten times. This record comes from a study of Tregs in tolerant kidney transplant recipients. Clones were read by immunoSEQ multiplex PCR, and TCRdb kept only the in-frame ones, dropping some. The sample contains over 50,000 clones, around 83% of which appear only once. J was trimmed by 7 bases and V by 3 bases; bases with no gene match: 7. Germline loops: CDR1 SGHTA, CDR2 FQGTGA. The CDR3 extends over 15 amino acids. The sequencing sample was made of CD4+ T cells from blood. This TCR was recovered from a human donor in good health. The chain recombines TRBV7-3 with TRBJ2-5, with TRBD2 matching 11 bases. CDR3 sequence reads: CASSFLAGGHGTQYF. In nucleotides, the CDR3 is TGTGCCAGCAGCTTTCTAGCGGGGGGCCACGGGACCCAGTACTTC.